This record concerns one T cell receptor (beta chain) sequence. Antigen unknown. The data were taken from a study of blood T cells in healthy people across ages. Across the study: For every two T cells, template switching captured about one barcoded beta molecule.

CDR3 length: 16 amino acids. V gave up 6 bases and J gave up 11 bases, with 28 bases separating them. Overall study findings and caveats: Comparison with aged donors showed that long-lived donors had more naive CD4+ cells and higher diversity.

Primed by a sample-barcoded 5' primer and a J-beta primer mix, a second PCR proceeded for about 6 to 11 cycles. Each CDR3 protein gets one entry after TCRdb re-called the 5' RACE reads with MiXCR. The sample shows around 1.5 million distinct CDR3 sequences, 45% to 70% of them seen only once. This TCR derives from a man between 18 and 29 years old in good health. Specimen: blood. V gene TRBV12-3 or TRBV12-4 combines with J gene TRBJ2-5; D is possibly TRBD2 (6 bases). CDR3 in DNA: TGTGCCAGCAGCCCAAGGAGGGGTTCACTGGGATTGGAGCAGTACTTC. It encodes CASSPRRGSLGLEQYF.